These 30 T cell receptor beta chains share one sample of origin, sequenced in a study of T cells in localized non-small cell lung cancer. Clones were sequenced by immunoSEQ multiplex PCR, and TCRdb holds only the in-frame ones, with some missing. The profile shows tens of thousands of clones, just over 85% of them singletons. Sequencing was performed on peripheral blood mononuclear cells, taken before any cancer treatment. The receptors originated from a male donor aged 60 or older with stage II lung adenocarcinoma.

CDR3: CASSYNSGGNEQFF. CDR3 DNA: TGTGCCAGCAGCTATAACTCGGGAGGCAATGAGCAGTTCTTC. The chain employs TRBV7-2 and TRBJ2-1; 7 positions agree with TRBD2. This CDR3 contains 14 residues. The germline gives CDR1 SGHTA, CDR2 FQGNSA. V dropped 4 bases and J dropped 6; count of bases not matched to a gene: 6.

V is TRBV11-1 and J is TRBJ2-1; D unclear. Germline CDR1 is SGHAT and CDR2 is FQDESV (reference sequence). The CDR3 has 13 amino acids. Deletions cut 4 bases from V and 5 bases from J, with 9 bases between. The CDR3 region has the DNA TGTGCCAGCAGCTCCGCGGACCACAATGAGCAGTTCTTC. Amino acid sequence: CASSSADHNEQFF. The full variable domain, completed using reference TRBV11-1 and TRBJ2-1, is EAEVAQSPRYKITEKSQAVAFWCDPISGHATLYWYRQILGQGPELLVQFQDESVVDDSQLPKDRFSAERLKGVDSTLKIQPAELGDSAMYLCASSSADHNEQFFGPGTRLTVL.

The chain links TRBV5-1 to TRBJ2-1; D may be TRBD1 or TRBD2 (5 bases each). V lost 4 bases and J 6 bases, leaving 17 bases between the germline ends. Per germline, CDR1 SGHRS and CDR2 YFSETQ. The CDR3 covers 15 residues. In DNA form, the CDR3 reads TGCGCCAGCAGCCCCGGGACCTTAGGGAGCAATGAGCAGTTCTTC. Amino acids: CASSPGTLGSNEQFF.

The CDR3, as DNA: TGTGCCAGCTCTGGAGCGGGCTTCACCTACAATGAGCAGTTCTTC. Translated: CASSGAGFTYNEQFF. V gene TRBV18 combines with J gene TRBJ2-1; TRBD2 is a possible D gene (6 bases). Deletions cut 6 bases from V and 2 bases from J, with 14 bases between. Germline CDR1 is KGHSH and CDR2 is LQKENI. This CDR3 region has 15 residues.

This chain connects TRBV7-3 to TRBJ2-2; 8 nucleotides agree with TRBD2. CDR3 length equals 15 residues. The germline gives CDR1 SGHTA, CDR2 FQGTGA. Trimming took 3 bases from V and 0 from J; bases not matched to a gene: 0. The CDR3 nucleotides are TGTGCCAGCAGCTTTAGCGGGACGAACACCGGGGAGCTGTTTTTT. Its translation is CASSFSGTNTGELFF.

The rearrangement joins TRBV7-2 to TRBJ2-1; 10 bases are a match to TRBD2. Germline lookup yields CDR1 SGHTA and CDR2 FQGNSA. The CDR3 spans 19 residues. J lost 1 base, V lost 2 bases, and 11 bases had no gene match. As DNA, the CDR3 is TGTGCCAGCAGCTTATTCGTAGCGGGAGGCCTCCTTTCCTACAATGAGCAGTTCTTC. Protein product: CASSLFVAGGLLSYNEQFF.

The CDR3: CASSQDHLSRGELFF. DNA for the CDR3: TGTGCCAGCAGCCAAGATCACCTCTCGCGGGGGGAGCTGTTTTTT. This chain connects TRBV4-2 to TRBJ2-2; no clear D. This CDR3 spans 15 amino acids. Trimming stripped 0 bases from V and 8 bases from J, with 13 bases between. CDR1 and CDR2 (germline): LGHNA, YNFKEQ.

This chain uses TRBV5-1 with TRBJ2-3, with a possible D match to TRBD2 (6 bases). Germline V gene sequence: CDR1 SGHRS, CDR2 YFSETQ. The length of the CDR3 is 15 residues. Trimming took 4 bases from V and 4 from J, leaving 16 bases between them. CDR3 sequence: CASSLGTGAADTQYF. CDR3 in DNA: TGCGCCAGCAGCCTGGGGACTGGGGCAGCAGATACGCAGTATTTT.

In regard to this clone: The sample holds other DNA sequences that translate to the same CDR3. The V and J genes are TRBV7-9 and TRBJ1-5; TRBD1 matches 9 bases. The CDR3 is 14 residues long. CDR1 is SEHNR and CDR2 is FQNEAQ in the germline V gene (reference sequence). Unmatched junction bases numbered 7, after V lost 6 bases and J lost 7 bases. Here the CDR3 DNA reads TGTGCCAGCAGTCCCGGGACAGGGAACCAGCCCCAGCATTTT. Translation gives CASSPGTGNQPQHF.

Points on this clone: Other DNA sequences in this specimen translate into the identical CDR3. The chain couples TRBV18 to TRBJ1-3; 9 nucleotides align to TRBD1. CDR1 and CDR2 (germline): KGHSH, LQKENI. The J segment lost 3 bases and the V segment lost 3 bases, leaving 3 bases of the junction unmatched. The CDR3 length is 15 residues. CDR3 sequence (DNA): TGTGCCAGCTCACCGGGACAGGGCCGTGGAAACACCATATATTTT. This encodes CASSPGQGRGNTIYF.

CDR3 protein: CASSPRGTTGELFF. In nucleotides, the CDR3 is TGTGCCAGCTCACCTAGGGGGACCACCGGGGAGCTGTTTTTT. The V call is TRBV18, the J call TRBJ2-2, with D maybe TRBD1 (6 bases). The CDR3 extends over 14 amino acids. Trimming took 3 bases from V and 4 from J, leaving 9 bases between them. Looked up from germline, CDR1 is KGHSH and CDR2 is LQKENI.

The chain uses TRBV28 and TRBJ2-7; TRBD1 matches 7 bases. V lost 4 bases and J lost 5; bases outside the gene matches: 11. The CDR3 is 15 residues long. Per the germline V gene, CDR1 is MDHEN and CDR2 is SYDVKM. CDR3 DNA sequence: TGTGCCAGCAGTTCCGACAGGGAATTCCCTAACGAGCAGTACTTC. Translation: CASSSDREFPNEQYF.

This clone has just one count. This sequence joins TRBV29-1 and TRBJ2-7, with TRBD2 matching 7 bases. Germline values: CDR1 SQVTM, CDR2 ANQGSEA. The CDR3 has 13 residues. Losses at the gene ends were 8 bases for V and 6 bases for J; bases not matched to a gene: 13. CDR3 sequence reads: CSPPGGSRAEQYF. The CDR3 DNA reads as TGCAGCCCCCCGGGCGGGAGCAGGGCCGAGCAGTACTTC.

This chain joins TRBV6-5 and TRBJ2-2, with D hard to call. The V gene's germline CDR1 is MNHEY and CDR2 SVGAGI. V was clipped by 2 bases and J by 2 bases, with 6 bases between them. This CDR3 has 14 residues. The CDR3, as DNA: TGTGCCAGCAGTTACGTTAGAAACACCGGGGAGCTGTTTTTT. This sequence encodes CASSYVRNTGELFF.

The chain carries TRBV29-1 and TRBJ1-5; D gene uncertain. The CDR3 totals 14 residues. V was shortened by 4 bases and J by 1 base, with 11 bases between the two germline ends. CDR1 SQVTM and CDR2 ANQGSEA come from the germline V gene. CDR3 sequence: CSVVEVGSNQPQHF. The DNA for the CDR3 is TGCAGCGTTGTTGAGGTGGGGAGCAATCAGCCCCAGCATTTT.

This clone was picked up one time. The chain links TRBV10-1 to TRBJ1-1, with 9 bases matching TRBD1. CDR3 length: 13 amino acids. V shed 6 bases, J shed 10 bases, and the junction held 9 bases outside the gene matches. Germline-derived CDR1 and CDR2 are WNHNN and SYGVQD (reference sequence). The CDR3 nucleotides read TGCGCCAGCAGCGACTCGACAGGGGGTCTAGCTTTCTTT. This codes for CASSDSTGGLAFF.

As to this clone: A junction boundary mismatches the germline segment, possibly from a read error. The chain uses TRBV7-2 and TRBJ2-1; TRBD2 aligns across 7 bases. The germline CDR1 and CDR2 sequences are SGHTA and FQGNSA. CDR3 length equals 15 residues. The CDR3, as DNA: TGTGCCAGCAGCTTTCGCGGGAGTTCCTTCAATGAGCAGTTCTTC. Its translation: CASSFRGSSFNEQFF.

The chain couples TRBV5-1 to TRBJ2-6; D is unresolved. The CDR3 contains 17 residues. Germline CDR1 SGHRS, CDR2 YFSETQ. The V end was cut by 4 bases, the J end by 0 bases, with 14 bases between. The CDR3 DNA reads TGCGCCAGCAGCCCTATGCTATTTAGCTCTGGGGCCAACGTCCTGACTTTC. This gives the protein CASSPMLFSSGANVLTF.

The chain recombines TRBV27 with TRBJ2-6; D possibly corresponds to TRBD2 (6 bases). V was clipped by 7 bases and J by 4 bases, with 14 bases between them. This CDR3 comprises 15 residues. Germline V gene lookup returns CDR1 MNHEY and CDR2 SMNVEV (reference sequence). DNA for the CDR3: TGTGCCAGCAATCGACTCGGAGGGGGGGCCAACGTCCTGACTTTC. Translating it yields CASNRLGGGANVLTF.

This chain connects TRBV7-8 to TRBJ2-3; D might be TRBD2 (5 bases). V was cut by 0 bases and J by 1 base, with 5 bases left in between. The germline CDR1 and CDR2 sequences are SGHVS and FQNEAQ. CDR3 length: 14 amino acids. The CDR3 sequence is CASSLASGTDTQYF. In DNA form, the CDR3 reads TGTGCCAGCAGCTTAGCTAGCGGCACAGATACGCAGTATTTT.

The chain has TRBV25-1 and TRBJ2-5; 9 bases match TRBD2. With 4 bases clipped from V and 4 bases from J, the junction kept 1 base outside the gene matches. Germline lookup yields CDR1 MGHDK and CDR2 SYGVNS. The CDR3 covers 13 residues. The CDR3 region is CASSGRGGETQYF. The CDR3 DNA sequence: TGTGCCAGCAGTGGGCGGGGGGGAGAGACCCAGTACTTC. The full variable domain, completed using reference TRBV25-1 and TRBJ2-5, is EADIYQTPRYLVIGTGKKITLECSQTMGHDKMYWYQQDPGMELHLIHYSYGVNSTEKGDLSSESTVSRIRTEHFPLTLESARPSHTSQYLCASSGRGGETQYFGPGTRLLVL.

The rearrangement joins TRBV28 to TRBJ1-1, with D possibly TRBD1 on 6 matching bases. CDR1 is MDHEN and CDR2 is SYDVKM in the germline V gene. The CDR3 has 12 amino acids. Trimming pared 5 bases from V and 5 bases from J, leaving 9 bases between. CDR3 sequence reads: CASSDRGTEAFF. In DNA, the CDR3 is TGTGCCAGCAGTGATAGGGGGACTGAAGCTTTCTTT.

This clone was detected only once. This chain joins TRBV10-3 and TRBJ2-1; the D gene could be TRBD1 or TRBD2 (6 bases each). Germline V CDR1 and CDR2: ENHRY, SYGVKD. Trimming pared 5 bases from V and 6 bases from J, leaving 17 bases between. The CDR3 is made up of 15 amino acids. CDR3 residues: CAISPRGREFNEQFF. The CDR3, as DNA: TGTGCCATCAGTCCCAGGGGACGGGAGTTCAATGAGCAGTTCTTC.

The V call is TRBV9, the J call TRBJ2-3, with 8 bases lining up with TRBD1. Losses at the gene ends were 4 bases for V and 1 base for J; bases not matched to a gene: 5. The V gene's germline CDR1 is SGDLS and CDR2 YYNGEE. This CDR3 comprises 15 residues. For the CDR3, the DNA is TGTGCCAGCAGCCCCCCGGGACAGGGCACAGATACGCAGTATTTT. It yields the protein CASSPPGQGTDTQYF.

This chain uses TRBV9 with TRBJ2-1; unclear D gene. Per the germline V gene, CDR1 is SGDLS and CDR2 is YYNGEE. V was cut by 2 bases and J by 1 base, with 10 bases left in between. The CDR3 has 15 amino acids. This chain's CDR3 is CASSVYDGSYNEQFF. The CDR3 nucleotides read TGTGCCAGCAGCGTTTACGACGGGTCCTACAATGAGCAGTTCTTC.

The CDR3 DNA is TGCAGTGCTTCCGGACAGGGGAGAACCTTC. Translation gives CSASGQGRTF. The chain couples TRBV20-1 to TRBJ1-2, with TRBD1 matching over 9 bases. The germline CDR1 and CDR2 sequences are DFQATT and SNEGSKA (reference sequence). This CDR3 comprises 10 residues. Germline trimming cut 5 bases from V and 14 bases from J; bases unmatched to any gene: 6.

The chain employs TRBV13 and TRBJ2-7, with 9 bases fitting TRBD2. J lost 3 bases, V lost 3 bases, and 3 bases had no gene match. In germline, CDR1 is PRHDT, CDR2 FYEKMQ (reference sequence). The CDR3 spans 14 residues. The CDR3 nucleotides read TGTGCCAGCAGCTTGGGACTAGCAGACTACGAGCAGTACTTC. This codes for CASSLGLADYEQYF.

The chain has TRBV2 and TRBJ1-1, with D uncertain. From germline, CDR1 is SNHLY and CDR2 FYNNEI. With 8 bases removed from V and 7 bases from J, the gap between germline ends came to 17 bases. The CDR3 has 13 residues. This CDR3 reads CASRADSPGEAFF. Here the CDR3 DNA reads TGTGCCAGCCGAGCCGATAGCCCGGGTGAAGCTTTCTTT.

This sequence joins TRBV21-1 and TRBJ2-7; no DNA check was done on the table's D call, TRBD1. TRBV21-1 is assigned pseudogene status. The CDR3 loop spans 15 amino acids. This CDR3 is CASRVHRGPGGEQYF. In DNA form, the CDR3 reads TGTGCCAGCAGGGTCCACAGGGGGCCCGGTGGAGAGCAGTACTTC.

V and J are TRBV20-1 and TRBJ1-2, with D unresolved. Trimming cost V 2 bases and J 8 bases, with 9 bases left between them. Germline V gene lookup returns CDR1 DFQATT and CDR2 SNEGSKA (reference sequence). This CDR3 is built from 11 residues. DNA of the CDR3: TGCAGTGCTAGATTCCCGGGCGGCTACACCTTC. It translates to CSARFPGGYTF.